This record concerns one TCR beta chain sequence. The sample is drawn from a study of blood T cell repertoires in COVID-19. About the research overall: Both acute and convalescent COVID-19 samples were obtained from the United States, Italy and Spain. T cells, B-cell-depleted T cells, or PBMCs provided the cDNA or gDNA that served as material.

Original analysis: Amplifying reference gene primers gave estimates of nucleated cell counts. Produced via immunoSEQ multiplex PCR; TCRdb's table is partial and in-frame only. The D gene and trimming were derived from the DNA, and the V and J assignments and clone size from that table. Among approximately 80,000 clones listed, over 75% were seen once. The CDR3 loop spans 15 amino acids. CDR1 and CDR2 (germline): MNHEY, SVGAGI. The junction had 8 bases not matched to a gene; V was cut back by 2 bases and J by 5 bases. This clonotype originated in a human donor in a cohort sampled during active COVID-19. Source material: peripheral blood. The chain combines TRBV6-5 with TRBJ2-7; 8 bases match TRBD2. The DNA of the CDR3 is TGTGCCAGCAGTTACGCCCGGGGGGGCCGGAACGAGCAGTACTTC. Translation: CASSYARGGRNEQYF.